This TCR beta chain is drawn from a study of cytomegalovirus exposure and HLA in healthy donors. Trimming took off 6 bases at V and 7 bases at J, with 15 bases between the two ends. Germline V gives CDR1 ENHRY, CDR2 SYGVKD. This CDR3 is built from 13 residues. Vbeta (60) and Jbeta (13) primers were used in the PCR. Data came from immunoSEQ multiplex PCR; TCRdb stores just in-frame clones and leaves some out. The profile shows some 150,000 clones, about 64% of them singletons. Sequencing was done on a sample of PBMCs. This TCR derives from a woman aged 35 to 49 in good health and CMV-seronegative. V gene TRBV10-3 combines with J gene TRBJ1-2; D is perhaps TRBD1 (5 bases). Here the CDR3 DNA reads TGTGCCATCAGGGTCGGGGGTGGGAGTGGCTACACCTTC. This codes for CAIRVGGGSGYTF.